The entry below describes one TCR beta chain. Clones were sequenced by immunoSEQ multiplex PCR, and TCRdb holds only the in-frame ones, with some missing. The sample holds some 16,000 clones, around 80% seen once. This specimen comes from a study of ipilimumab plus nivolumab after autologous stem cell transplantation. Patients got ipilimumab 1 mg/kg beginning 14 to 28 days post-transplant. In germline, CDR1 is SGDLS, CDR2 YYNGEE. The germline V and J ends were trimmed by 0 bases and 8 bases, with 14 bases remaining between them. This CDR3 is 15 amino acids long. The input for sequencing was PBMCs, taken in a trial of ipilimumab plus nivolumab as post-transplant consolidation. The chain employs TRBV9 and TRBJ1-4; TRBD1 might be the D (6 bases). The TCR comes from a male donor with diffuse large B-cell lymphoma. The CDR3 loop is CASSVAGGRGEKLFF. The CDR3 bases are TGTGCCAGCAGCGTAGCTGGGGGCCGGGGGGAAAAACTGTTTTTT.